This entry concerns a single TCR beta chain. The germline CDR1 and CDR2 sequences are SGDLS and YYNGEE. The CDR3 length is 17 residues. V was clipped by 3 bases and J by 4 bases; unmatched bases: 11. The data were obtained in a study of blood T cell repertoires in COVID-19. Across the whole study: COVID-19 samples collected from the United States, Italy and Spain covered acute and convalescent phases. The cDNA or gDNA used as material had been derived from T cells, B-cell-depleted T cells, or PBMCs.

Original processing methods: Amplification of reference gene primers provided the estimated nucleated cell counts. TCRdb keeps only in-frame clones here, not all; method: immunoSEQ multiplex PCR. V, J and clone size are taken as reported in that table, and D and trimming were inferred from the DNA itself. The sample consists of roughly 250,000 clones, 85% of them appearing once. The clonotype comes from a woman in her sixties with active or convalescent COVID-19. This chain uses TRBV9 with TRBJ2-1; TRBD2 agrees at 9 bases. The sequencing input was peripheral blood. The CDR3 sequence is CASSEWDSGGSYNEQFF. The CDR3 DNA follows: TGTGCCAGCAGCGAATGGGATAGCGGGGGTTCGTACAATGAGCAGTTCTTC.